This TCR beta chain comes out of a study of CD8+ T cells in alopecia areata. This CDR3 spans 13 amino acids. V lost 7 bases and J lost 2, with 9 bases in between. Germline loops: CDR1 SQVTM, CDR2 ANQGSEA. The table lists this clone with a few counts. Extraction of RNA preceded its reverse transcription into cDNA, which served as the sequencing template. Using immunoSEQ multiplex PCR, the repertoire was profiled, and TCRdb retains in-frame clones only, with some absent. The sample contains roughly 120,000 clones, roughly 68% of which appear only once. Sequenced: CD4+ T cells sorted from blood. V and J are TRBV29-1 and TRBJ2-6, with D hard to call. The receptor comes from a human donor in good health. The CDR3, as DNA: TGCAGCGCCCGTCGGGCTGGGGCCAACGTCCTGACTTTC. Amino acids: CSARRAGANVLTF.